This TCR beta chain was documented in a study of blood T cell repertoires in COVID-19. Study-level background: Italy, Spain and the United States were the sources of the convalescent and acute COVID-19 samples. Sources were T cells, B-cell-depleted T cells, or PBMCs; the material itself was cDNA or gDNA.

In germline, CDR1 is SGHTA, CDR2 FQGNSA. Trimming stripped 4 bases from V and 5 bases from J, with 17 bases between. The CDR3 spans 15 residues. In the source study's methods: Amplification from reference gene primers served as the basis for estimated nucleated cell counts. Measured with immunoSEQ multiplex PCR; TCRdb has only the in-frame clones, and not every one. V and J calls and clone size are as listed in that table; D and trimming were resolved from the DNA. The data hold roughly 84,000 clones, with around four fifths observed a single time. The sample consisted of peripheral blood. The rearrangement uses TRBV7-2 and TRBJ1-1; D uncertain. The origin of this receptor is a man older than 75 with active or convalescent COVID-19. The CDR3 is CASSSEDTPGTEAFF. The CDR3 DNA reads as TGTGCCAGCAGCTCGGAAGACACCCCGGGGACTGAAGCTTTCTTT.